The TCR beta chain described here comes from a study of human T cells and chemical hapten exposure. Time point: patch test 1, 2 weeks after DPC sensitization. Treatment denoted: therapeutic diphenylcyclopropenone sensitization with weekly scalp DPC. From whole blood left unfractionated, total RNA was extracted. Suited to DPC and affected by alopecia, the donors ranged from 18 to 70 years old. This CDR3 contains 14 residues. Germline loops: CDR1 MNHNS, CDR2 SASEGT. V lost 0 bases to trimming and J lost 8 bases; unmatched junction nucleotides: 5. Each CDR3 protein is one row after TCRdb ran MiXCR on the RACE reads. This table holds around 39,000 distinct CDR3 sequences, 5% to 7% found once. The study's findings and limits: Expanded TCRs made up significantly more big CDR3 similarity clusters than controls did.

This clonotype has a count of ten or more. Its specificity is not known. Material: whole blood, obtained in connection with sensitization to the hapten diphenylcyclopropenone (DPC). The origin of this receptor is a woman between 25 and 40 years old with alopecia areata. Some clones in this sample may be carry-over from other donors' samples. This chain links TRBV6-1 with TRBJ1-1; 8 bases are shared with TRBD1. CDR3 region: CASSEAYRGSEAFF. The CDR3 DNA sequence: TGTGCCAGCAGTGAAGCCTACAGGGGGTCAGAAGCTTTCTTT.